The entry that follows covers one T cell receptor (beta chain) sequence. As yet, its antigen is unknown. These donors were members of the approximately 120-subject validation cohort, a group separate from the roughly 670-subject first cohort. This sample was taken from a study of cytomegalovirus exposure and HLA in healthy donors. The study, taken as a whole, reports: Whilst most TCR sequences proved rare, a subset of public TCRs occurred across many donors.

Profiling relied on immunoSEQ multiplex PCR, and the TCRdb table lists in-frame clones only, not all of them. The sample includes around 75,000 clones, around four fifths of them seen just once. The source of this sequence is a man between 25 and 39 years old in good health and CMV-seronegative. The sample was PBMCs.

In DNA form, the CDR3 reads TGTGCCAGCAGTGAAAGGTGGACAGGGAATGAGCAGTTCTTC. This gives the protein CASSERWTGNEQFF. The chain uses TRBV6-1 and TRBJ2-1, with TRBD1 identical over 8 bases. The CDR3 length is 14 residues. Germline V gene lookup returns CDR1 MNHNS and CDR2 SASEGT. V lost 2 bases and J lost 7; bases outside the gene matches: 4.